This T cell receptor beta chain is drawn from a study of cytomegalovirus exposure and HLA in healthy donors. The germline V gene encodes CDR1 SGDLS and CDR2 YYNGEE. V trimming: 4 bases; J trimming: 5 bases; junction bases outside the gene matches: 1. The CDR3 covers 12 residues. PCR employed 60 Vbeta and 13 Jbeta primers. Assay used: immunoSEQ multiplex PCR; TCRdb lists only in-frame clones, some missing. This sample lists around 140,000 clones; its ten largest clones have around 1.5%. The gene calls are TRBV9 and TRBJ2-5; 8 nucleotides align to TRBD2. The source material was PBMCs. This clonotype was obtained from a woman between 40 and 50 years old in good health and CMV-seronegative. The CDR3 region has the DNA TGTGCCAGCAGCCCGGGAGGGGAGACCCAGTACTTC. Encoded protein: CASSPGGETQYF.